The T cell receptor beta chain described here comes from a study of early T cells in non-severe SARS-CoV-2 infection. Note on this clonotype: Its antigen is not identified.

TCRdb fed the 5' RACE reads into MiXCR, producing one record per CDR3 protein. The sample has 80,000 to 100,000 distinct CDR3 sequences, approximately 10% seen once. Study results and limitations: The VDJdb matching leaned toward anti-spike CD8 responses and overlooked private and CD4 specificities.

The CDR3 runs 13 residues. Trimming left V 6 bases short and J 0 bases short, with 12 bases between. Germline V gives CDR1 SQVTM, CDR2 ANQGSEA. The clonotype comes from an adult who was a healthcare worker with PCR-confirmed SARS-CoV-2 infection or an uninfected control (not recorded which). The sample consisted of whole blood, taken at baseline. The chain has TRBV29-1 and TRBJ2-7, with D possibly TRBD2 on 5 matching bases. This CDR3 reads CSVILGSSYEQYF. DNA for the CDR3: TGCAGCGTCATCCTAGGGAGCTCCTACGAGCAGTACTTC.